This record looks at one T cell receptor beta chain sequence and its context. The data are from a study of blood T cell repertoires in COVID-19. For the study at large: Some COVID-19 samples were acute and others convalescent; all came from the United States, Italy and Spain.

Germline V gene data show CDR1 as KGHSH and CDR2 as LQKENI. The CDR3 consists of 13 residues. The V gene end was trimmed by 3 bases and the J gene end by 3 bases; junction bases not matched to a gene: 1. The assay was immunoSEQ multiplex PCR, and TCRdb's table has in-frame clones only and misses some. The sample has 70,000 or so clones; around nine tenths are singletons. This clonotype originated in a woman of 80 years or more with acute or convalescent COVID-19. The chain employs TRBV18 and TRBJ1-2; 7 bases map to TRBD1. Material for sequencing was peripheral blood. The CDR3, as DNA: TGTGCCAGCTCACCCGACAGGGACTATGGCTACACCTTC. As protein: CASSPDRDYGYTF.